This T cell receptor beta chain comes out of a study of blood T cell repertoires in COVID-19. Using immunoSEQ multiplex PCR, the repertoire was profiled, and TCRdb retains in-frame clones only, with some absent. This table holds 150,000 or so clones, approximately 85% found once. V dropped 0 bases and J dropped 4 bases, with 18 bases sitting between them. CDR3 length: 17 amino acids. CDR1 and CDR2 from the germline V gene are LGHDT and YNNKEL (reference sequence). The chain recombines TRBV3-1 (or the pseudogene TRBV3-2) with TRBJ2-5; weak D call: TRBD1 (6 bases). This TCR was recovered from a man aged 60 to 75 with active or convalescent COVID-19. The sequenced sample consisted of peripheral blood. CDR3 loop: CASSQDYGTNRGETQYF. The CDR3 region has the DNA TGTGCCAGCAGCCAAGATTACGGGACAAACCGGGGAGAGACCCAGTACTTC.